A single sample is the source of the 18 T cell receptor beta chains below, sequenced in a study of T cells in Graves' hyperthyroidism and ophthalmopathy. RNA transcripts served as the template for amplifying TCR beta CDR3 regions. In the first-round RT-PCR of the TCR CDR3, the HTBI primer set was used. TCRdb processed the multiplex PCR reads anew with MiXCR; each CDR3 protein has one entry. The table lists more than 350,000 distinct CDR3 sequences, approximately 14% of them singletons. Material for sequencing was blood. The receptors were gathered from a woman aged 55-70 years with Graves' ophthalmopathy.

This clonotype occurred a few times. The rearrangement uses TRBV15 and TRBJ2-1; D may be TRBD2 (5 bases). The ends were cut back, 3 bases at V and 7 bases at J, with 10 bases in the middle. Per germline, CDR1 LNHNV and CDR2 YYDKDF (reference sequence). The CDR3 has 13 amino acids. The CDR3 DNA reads TGTGCCACCAGCAGTTTTACTAGGAATGAGCAGTTCTTC. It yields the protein CATSSFTRNEQFF.

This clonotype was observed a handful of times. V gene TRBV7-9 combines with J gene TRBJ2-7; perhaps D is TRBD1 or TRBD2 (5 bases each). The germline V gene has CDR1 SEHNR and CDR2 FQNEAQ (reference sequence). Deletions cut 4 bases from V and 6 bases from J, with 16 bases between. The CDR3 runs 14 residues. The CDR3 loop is CASSSGLPLSEQYF. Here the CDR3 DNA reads TGTGCCAGCAGCTCGGGGCTTCCCTTAAGCGAGCAGTACTTC.

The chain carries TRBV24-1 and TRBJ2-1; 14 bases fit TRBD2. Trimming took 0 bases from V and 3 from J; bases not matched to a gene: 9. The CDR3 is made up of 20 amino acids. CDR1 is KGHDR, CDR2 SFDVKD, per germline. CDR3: CATSDLKGGTSGSFYNEQFF. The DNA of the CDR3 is TGTGCCACCAGTGATTTGAAGGGAGGGACTAGCGGGAGTTTCTACAATGAGCAGTTCTTC.

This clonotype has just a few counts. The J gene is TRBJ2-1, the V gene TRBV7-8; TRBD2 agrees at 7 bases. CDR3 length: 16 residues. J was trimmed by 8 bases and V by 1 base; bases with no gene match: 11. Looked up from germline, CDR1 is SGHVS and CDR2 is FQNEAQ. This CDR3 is CASSLGAGAPADEQFF. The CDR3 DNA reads TGTGCCAGCAGCTTAGGCGCGGGAGCACCCGCCGATGAGCAGTTCTTC.

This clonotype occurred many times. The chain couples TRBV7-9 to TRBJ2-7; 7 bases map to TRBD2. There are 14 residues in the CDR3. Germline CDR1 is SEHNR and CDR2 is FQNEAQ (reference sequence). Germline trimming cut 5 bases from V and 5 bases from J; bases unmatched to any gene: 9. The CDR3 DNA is TGTGCCAGCAGCCCCCCGGGTGGGAGGGACGAGCAGTACTTC. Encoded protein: CASSPPGGRDEQYF. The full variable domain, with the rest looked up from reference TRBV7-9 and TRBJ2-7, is DTGVSQNPRHKITKRGQNVTFRCDPISEHNRLYWYRQTLGQGPEFLTYFQNEAQLEKSRLLSDRFSAERPKGSFSTLEIQRTEQGDSAMYLCASSPPGGRDEQYFGPGTRLTVT.

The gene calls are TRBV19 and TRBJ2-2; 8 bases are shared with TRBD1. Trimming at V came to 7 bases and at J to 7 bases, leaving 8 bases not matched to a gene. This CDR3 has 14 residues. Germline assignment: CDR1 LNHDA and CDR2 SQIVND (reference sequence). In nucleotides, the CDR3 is TGTGCCAGTACCAAACAGGGGGGATTCGGGGAGCTGTTTTTT. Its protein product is CASTKQGGFGELFF.

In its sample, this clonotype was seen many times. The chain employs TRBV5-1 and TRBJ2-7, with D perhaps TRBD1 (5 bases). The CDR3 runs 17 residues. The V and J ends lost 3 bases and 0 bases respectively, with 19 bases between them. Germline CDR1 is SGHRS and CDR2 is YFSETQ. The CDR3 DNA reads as TGCGCCAGCAGCTCCGGCCGTGGGTCTAGGGGCTCCTACGAGCAGTACTTC. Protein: CASSSGRGSRGSYEQYF. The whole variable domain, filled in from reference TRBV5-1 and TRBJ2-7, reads KAGVTQTPRYLIKTRGQQVTLSCSPISGHRSVSWYQQTPGQGLQFLFEYFSETQRNKGNFPGRFSGRQFSNSRSEMNVSTLELGDSALYLCASSSGRGSRGSYEQYFGPGTRLTVT.

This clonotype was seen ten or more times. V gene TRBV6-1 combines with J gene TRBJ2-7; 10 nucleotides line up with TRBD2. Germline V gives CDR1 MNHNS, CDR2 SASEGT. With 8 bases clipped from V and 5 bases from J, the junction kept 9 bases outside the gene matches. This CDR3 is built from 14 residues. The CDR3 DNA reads TGTGCCAGCGAGACCCTAGCGGGAGTGGACGAGCAGTACTTC. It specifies CASETLAGVDEQYF.

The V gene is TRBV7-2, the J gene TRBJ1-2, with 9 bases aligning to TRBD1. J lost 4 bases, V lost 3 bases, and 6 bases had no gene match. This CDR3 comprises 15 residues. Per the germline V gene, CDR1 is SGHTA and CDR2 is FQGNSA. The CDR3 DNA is TGTGCCAGCAGCTTGCCGCGGGACAGGGCCTATGGCTACACCTTC. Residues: CASSLPRDRAYGYTF.

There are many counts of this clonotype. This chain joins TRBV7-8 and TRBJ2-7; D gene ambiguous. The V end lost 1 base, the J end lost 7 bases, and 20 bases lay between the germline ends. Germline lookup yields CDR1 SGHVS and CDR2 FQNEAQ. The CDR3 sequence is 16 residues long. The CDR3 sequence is CASSLVGGYRYSEQYF. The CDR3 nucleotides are TGTGCCAGCAGCTTAGTGGGTGGCTACCGTTATTCGGAGCAGTACTTC.

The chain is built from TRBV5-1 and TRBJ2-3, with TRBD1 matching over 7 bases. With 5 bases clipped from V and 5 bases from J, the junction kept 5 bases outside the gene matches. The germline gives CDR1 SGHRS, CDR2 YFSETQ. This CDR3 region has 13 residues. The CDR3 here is CASRRGQEDTQYF. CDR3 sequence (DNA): TGCGCCAGCAGGAGGGGGCAGGAAGATACGCAGTATTTT.

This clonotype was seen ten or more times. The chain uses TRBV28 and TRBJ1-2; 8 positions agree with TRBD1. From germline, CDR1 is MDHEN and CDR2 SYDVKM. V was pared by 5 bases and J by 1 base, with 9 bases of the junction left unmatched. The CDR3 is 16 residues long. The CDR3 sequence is CASSPGGQVLNYGYTF. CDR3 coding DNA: TGTGCCAGCAGTCCGGGGGGACAGGTTCTTAACTATGGCTACACCTTC.

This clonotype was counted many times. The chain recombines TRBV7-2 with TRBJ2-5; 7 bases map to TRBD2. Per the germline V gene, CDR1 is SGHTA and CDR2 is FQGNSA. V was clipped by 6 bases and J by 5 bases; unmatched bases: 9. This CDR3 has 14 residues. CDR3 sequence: CASSQAGRSETQYF. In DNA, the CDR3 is TGTGCCAGCAGTCAAGCGGGACGGAGTGAGACCCAGTACTTC.

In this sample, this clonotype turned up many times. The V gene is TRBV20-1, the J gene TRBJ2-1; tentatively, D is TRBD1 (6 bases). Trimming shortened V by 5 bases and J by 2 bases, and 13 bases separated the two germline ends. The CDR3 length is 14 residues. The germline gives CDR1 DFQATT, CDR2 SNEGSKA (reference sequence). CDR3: CSAWDTFTYNEQFF. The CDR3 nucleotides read TGCAGTGCTTGGGACACATTCACCTACAATGAGCAGTTCTTC.

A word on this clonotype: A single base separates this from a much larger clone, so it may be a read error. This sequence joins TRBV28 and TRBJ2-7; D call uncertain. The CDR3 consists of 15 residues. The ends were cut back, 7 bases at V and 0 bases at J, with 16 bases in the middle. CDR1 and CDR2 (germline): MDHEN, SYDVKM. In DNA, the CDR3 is TGTGCCAGCAAAGATCAGGAGCAGGACTCCTACGAGCAGTACTTC. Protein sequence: CASKDQEQDSYEQYF.

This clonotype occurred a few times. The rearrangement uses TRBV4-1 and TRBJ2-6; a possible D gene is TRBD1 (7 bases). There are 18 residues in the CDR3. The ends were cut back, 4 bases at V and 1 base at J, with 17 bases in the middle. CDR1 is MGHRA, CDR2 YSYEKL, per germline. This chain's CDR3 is CASSLAGTAGSGANVLTF. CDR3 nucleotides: TGCGCCAGCAGCCTTGCTGGGACAGCGGGTTCTGGGGCCAACGTCCTGACTTTC.

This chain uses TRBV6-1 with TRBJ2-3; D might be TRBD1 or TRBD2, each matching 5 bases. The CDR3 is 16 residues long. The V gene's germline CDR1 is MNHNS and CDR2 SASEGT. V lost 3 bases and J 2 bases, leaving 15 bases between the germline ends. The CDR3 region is CASSDRRTRTTDTQYF. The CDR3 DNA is TGTGCCAGCAGTGATAGGAGGACACGAACCACAGATACGCAGTATTTT.

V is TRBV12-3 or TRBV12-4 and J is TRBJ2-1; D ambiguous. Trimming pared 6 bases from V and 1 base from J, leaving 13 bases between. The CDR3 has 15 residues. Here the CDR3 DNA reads TGTGCCAGCAGAACTATGGCGGCATCCTACAATGAGCAGTTCTTC. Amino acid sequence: CASRTMAASYNEQFF.